The rows below give T cell receptor beta chains drawn from one sample of a study of technical replicates of blood from several donors. The method was immunoSEQ multiplex PCR; TCRdb's version includes in-frame clones alone and lacks a portion of them. The sample records 50,000 to 70,000 clones, 75% to 90% being singletons. The sequenced sample was PBMCs. These receptors were collected from a human donor in good health. Some clones in this sample may be carry-over from other donors' samples. CDR3s include the opening cysteine and the closing phenylalanine or tryptophan. The D gene is left open where the match is weak. The size entry is marked missing in some rows and otherwise reads once, few, many or a size class.

j_gene,v_gene,abundance,d_gene,CDR3aa,CDR3nt
TRBJ1-1,TRBV27,-,-,CASGPDSAEAFF,TGTGCCAGCGGGCCGGATTCCGCTGAAGCTTTCTTT
TRBJ1-2,TRBV19,-,-,CASSKGASGYTF,TGTGCCAGTAGTAAAGGGGCGTCGGGCTACACCTTC
TRBJ1-1,TRBV7-9,-,-,CASSLKGDTEAFF,TGTGCCAGCAGCTTAAAGGGGGACACTGAAGCTTTCTTT
TRBJ2-3,TRBV13,-,-,CASSQRQTLTDTQYF,TGTGCCAGCAGCCAAAGACAGACCCTCACAGATACGCAGTATTTT
TRBJ1-2,TRBV7-2,-,TRBD1,CASSRDRADGYTF,TGTGCCAGCAGCAGGGACAGAGCGGATGGCTACACCTTC
TRBJ2-2,TRBV7-2,-,TRBD2,CASSLKMWTSGTGELFF,TGTGCCAGCAGCTTAAAGATGTGGACTAGCGGCACCGGGGAGCTGTTTTTT
TRBJ1-1,TRBV7-9,-,TRBD1,CASSLRRWTGVLNTEAFF,TGTGCCAGCAGCCTCCGACGTTGGACAGGGGTACTTAACACTGAAGCTTTCTTT
TRBJ2-4,TRBV6-5,-,-,CASSYFGFAGNIQYF,TGTGCCAGCAGTTACTTCGGGTTCGCCGGAAACATTCAGTACTTC
TRBJ2-7,TRBV14,-,-,CASSQVPGEQYF,TGTGCCAGCAGCCAAGTTCCCGGGGAGCAGTACTTC
TRBJ2-1,TRBV2,-,TRBD2,CASSLFAGVIEQFF,TGTGCCAGCAGCTTGTTTGCGGGAGTAATTGAGCAGTTCTTC
TRBJ2-2,TRBV19,-,-,CASSYLSGNTGELFF,TGTGCCAGTAGCTACCTTAGCGGGAACACCGGGGAGCTGTTTTTT
TRBJ2-5,TRBV30,-,-,CACKLVGVRETQYF,TGTGCCTGCAAACTAGTGGGAGTACGAGAGACCCAGTACTTC
TRBJ2-7,TRBV6-1,once,TRBD2,CASSEDPSGGYEQYF,TGTGCCAGCAGTGAAGATCCTAGCGGCGGCTACGAGCAGTACTTC
TRBJ1-6,TRBV4-3,-,-,CASSQERLSSNSPLHF,TGCGCCAGCAGCCAAGAGCGATTATCCTCGAATTCACCCCTCCACTTT
TRBJ2-1,TRBV30,-,-,CAWRRGSAEYNEQFF,TGTGCCTGGAGACGGGGGAGCGCCGAGTACAATGAGCAGTTCTTC
TRBJ2-1,TRBV7-9,-,TRBD2,CASSRAGSRGNEQFF,TGTGCCAGCAGCCGAGCGGGGAGCCGGGGCAATGAGCAGTTCTTC
TRBJ2-1,TRBV6-4,-,TRBD2,CASSVAGGRQFF,TGTGCCAGCAGTGTAGCGGGAGGGCGGCAGTTCTTC
TRBJ2-7,TRBV27,-,-,CASSHGGLTYEQYF,TGTGCCAGCAGTCACGGCGGGCTGACCTACGAGCAGTACTTC
TRBJ1-1,TRBV30,-,TRBD1,CAWSEPGQGERAFF,TGTGCCTGGAGCGAACCGGGACAGGGAGAACGCGCTTTCTTT
TRBJ1-3,TRBV6-5,-,-,CASIPPLGNTIYF,TGTGCCAGCATTCCTCCCCTCGGAAACACCATATATTTT
TRBJ2-2,TRBV2,-,-,CASSVREYTGELFF,TGTGCCAGCAGTGTTCGCGAGTACACCGGGGAGCTGTTTTTT
TRBJ2-1,TRBV5-6,-,-,CASSSGEDNEQFF,TGTGCCAGCAGCTCCGGGGAAGACAATGAGCAGTTCTTC
TRBJ2-7,TRBV10-3,-,TRBD1,CAIGQGAFYEQYF,TGTGCCATAGGACAGGGGGCTTTTTACGAGCAGTACTTC
TRBJ2-3,TRBV5-1,few,-,CASTIKPDTQYF,TGCGCCAGCACCATTAAGCCAGATACGCAGTATTTT
TRBJ2-7,TRBV11-2,-,TRBD2,CASSRGEQTYEQYF,TGTGCCAGCAGCCGGGGGGAACAAACCTACGAGCAGTACTTC
TRBJ2-7,TRBV4-2,-,TRBD2,CASSQPWAGVYEQYF,TGTGCCAGCAGCCAACCCTGGGCGGGGGTCTACGAGCAGTACTTC
TRBJ2-2,TRBV18,-,TRBD2,CASSQKAGATNTGELFF,TGTGCCAGCTCACAAAAAGCGGGAGCGACGAACACCGGGGAGCTGTTTTTT
TRBJ2-2,TRBV19,few,-,CASQRTLNTGELFF,TGTGCCAGTCAGAGAACACTAAACACCGGGGAGCTGTTTTTT
TRBJ1-6,TRBV6-5,few,-,CASSSSAGWNSPLHF,TGTGCCAGCAGTTCCTCGGCAGGGTGGAATTCACCCCTCCACTTT
TRBJ1-1,TRBV2,-,-,CATHRDWNTEAFF,TGTGCCACCCACAGGGATTGGAACACTGAAGCTTTCTTT
TRBJ1-2,TRBV6-1,-,TRBD1,CASSEKFRDSGYTF,TGTGCCAGCAGTGAAAAATTCCGGGACAGTGGCTACACCTTC
TRBJ2-3,TRBV6-9,-,TRBD1,CASSADRVYPNSSTDTQYF,TGTGCCAGCAGTGCCGACAGGGTCTACCCAAATTCAAGCACAGATACGCAGTATTTT
TRBJ2-3,TRBV5-1,-,TRBD2,CASSLGLAGGDTQYF,TGCGCCAGCAGCTTAGGACTAGCGGGGGGTGATACGCAGTATTTT